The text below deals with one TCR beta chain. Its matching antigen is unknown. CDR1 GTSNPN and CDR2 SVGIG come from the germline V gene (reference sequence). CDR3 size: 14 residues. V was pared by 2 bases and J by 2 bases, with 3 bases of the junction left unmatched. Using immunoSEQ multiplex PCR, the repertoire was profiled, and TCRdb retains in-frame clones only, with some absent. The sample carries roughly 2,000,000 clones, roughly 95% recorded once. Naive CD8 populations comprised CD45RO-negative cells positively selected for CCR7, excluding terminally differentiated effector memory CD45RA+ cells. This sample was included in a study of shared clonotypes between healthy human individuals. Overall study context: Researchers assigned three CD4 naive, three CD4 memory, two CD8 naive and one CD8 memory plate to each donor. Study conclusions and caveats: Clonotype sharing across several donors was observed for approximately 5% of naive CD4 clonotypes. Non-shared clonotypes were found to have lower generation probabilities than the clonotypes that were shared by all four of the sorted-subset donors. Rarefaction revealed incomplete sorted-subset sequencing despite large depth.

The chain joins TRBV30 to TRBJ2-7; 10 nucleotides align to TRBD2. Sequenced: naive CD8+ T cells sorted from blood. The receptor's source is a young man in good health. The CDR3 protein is CAWSTSGGAYEQYF. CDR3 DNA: TGTGCCTGGAGTACCAGCGGGGGGGCCTACGAGCAGTACTTC.